This entry lists 15 T cell receptor beta chains sequenced from one sample in a study of blood T cell repertoires in COVID-19. Clones were sequenced by immunoSEQ multiplex PCR, and TCRdb holds only the in-frame ones, with some missing. Of under 200,000 clones listed, roughly 79% are singletons. The sample comprised peripheral blood. These receptors were collected from a man aged 60 to 69 with active or convalescent COVID-19.

The chain couples TRBV19 to TRBJ2-1; maybe TRBD2 (6 bases). Deletions cut 6 bases from V and 5 bases from J, with 11 bases between. Looked up from germline, CDR1 is LNHDA and CDR2 is SQIVND (reference sequence). This CDR3 has 13 amino acids. The CDR3 coding sequence is TGTGCCAGTAGGTTAGCGGTAAACAATGAGCAGTTCTTC. This sequence encodes CASRLAVNNEQFF.

This rearrangement joins TRBV27 to TRBJ1-1, with 8 bases identical to TRBD1. The V and J ends lost 2 bases and 1 base, in that order; junction bases with no gene match: 0. The length of the CDR3 is 14 residues. Germline CDR1 and CDR2: MNHEY and SMNVEV (reference sequence). The CDR3 nucleotides read TGTGCCAGCAGTTTACAGGGGGCGAACACTGAAGCTTTCTTT. Its protein product is CASSLQGANTEAFF.

The chain combines TRBV28 with TRBJ1-1, with unresolved D. The V and J ends lost 4 bases and 4 bases respectively, with 13 bases between them. Germline-derived CDR1 and CDR2 are MDHEN and SYDVKM. The CDR3 contains 14 residues. The CDR3 spells CASSSPRGVTEAFF. CDR3 DNA: TGTGCCAGCAGTTCCCCCCGGGGTGTCACTGAAGCTTTCTTT.

V gene TRBV7-2 combines with J gene TRBJ2-1; possible D gene TRBD2, 5 bases. CDR1 SGHTA and CDR2 FQGNSA come from the germline V gene. The V gene lost 7 bases and the J gene lost 0 bases, with 16 bases spanning the gap. This CDR3 spans 16 amino acids. As DNA, the CDR3 is TGTGCCAGCACAACGGGGATCCCAAGCTCCTACAATGAGCAGTTCTTC. It encodes CASTTGIPSSYNEQFF.

V and J are TRBV28 and TRBJ2-7, with no clear D. V was cut by 6 bases and J by 4 bases, with 19 bases left in between. The germline V gene encodes CDR1 MDHEN and CDR2 SYDVKM. The CDR3 runs to 15 residues. The CDR3 DNA follows: TGTGCCAGCAGCCGCTTTAGGCGGAGAACGTACGAGCAGTACTTC. Translating gives CASSRFRRRTYEQYF.

The chain has TRBV7-2 and TRBJ1-1; 10 bases map to TRBD1. Germline V gene data show CDR1 as SGHTA and CDR2 as FQGNSA. The length of the CDR3 is 16 residues. V lost 5 bases and J lost 6; bases outside the gene matches: 12. CDR3 residues: CASSPRGGQGTPEAFF. CDR3 bases: TGTGCCAGCAGCCCACGGGGGGGACAGGGGACGCCTGAAGCTTTCTTT.

This chain links TRBV3-1 (or the pseudogene TRBV3-2) with TRBJ2-7, with 9 bases identical to TRBD1. CDR1 and CDR2 from the germline V gene are LGHDT and YNNKEL (reference sequence). The length of the CDR3 is 16 residues. Trimming removed 2 bases from V and 3 bases from J; junction bases left unmatched: 8. The CDR3 DNA is TGTGCCAGCAGCCAACCAACAGGGGGCAGAGGCTACGAGCAGTACTTC. It translates to CASSQPTGGRGYEQYF.

The chain recombines TRBV2 with TRBJ2-3; a possible D gene is TRBD1 (6 bases). V lost 6 bases, J lost 3 bases, and 10 bases lay in between. The CDR3 has 13 residues. Germline CDR1 reads SNHLY; CDR2 reads FYNNEI. The CDR3 DNA sequence: TGTGCCAGCAGGGGGGACACAACAGATACGCAGTATTTT. This encodes CASRGDTTDTQYF.

This clone appeared a single time. The rearrangement links TRBV7-2 to TRBJ1-2; perhaps TRBD1 as D (5 bases). Trimming pared 1 base from V and 3 bases from J, leaving 12 bases between. There are 15 residues in the CDR3. The germline V gene encodes CDR1 SGHTA and CDR2 FQGNSA. The CDR3 loop is CASSLGAGYDYGYTF. CDR3 coding DNA: TGTGCCAGCAGCTTAGGGGCAGGGTACGACTATGGCTACACCTTC.

This clone is a singleton in its sample. The rearrangement uses TRBV25-1 and TRBJ2-7; 14 nucleotides align to TRBD2. This CDR3 is 13 amino acids long. V lost 6 bases to trimming and J lost 8 bases; unmatched junction nucleotides: 3. CDR1 MGHDK and CDR2 SYGVNS come from the germline V gene. The CDR3 coding sequence is TGTGCCAGCAGGGGACTAGCGGGAGTAAAGCAGTACTTC. It specifies CASRGLAGVKQYF.

The genes are TRBV27 and TRBJ2-3; 7 positions agree with TRBD1. CDR1 is MNHEY and CDR2 is SMNVEV in the germline V gene (reference sequence). The CDR3 runs 18 residues. Trimming cost V 0 bases and J 2 bases; bases outside gene matches: 11. In DNA, the CDR3 is TGTGCCAGCAGTTTATCGGGCAGGGGGATAGAATCCACAGATACGCAGTATTTT. This codes for CASSLSGRGIESTDTQYF.

This clone appeared a single time. The V and J genes are TRBV5-1 and TRBJ2-7; no clear D gene. Trimming cost V 3 bases and J 3 bases, with 4 bases left between them. This CDR3 is built from 11 residues. CDR1 is SGHRS and CDR2 is YFSETQ in the germline V gene. In DNA form, the CDR3 reads TGCGCCAGCAGCTCGTACTACGAGCAGTACTTC. Protein: CASSSYYEQYF.

The chain links TRBV6-5 to TRBJ2-4, with D tentatively TRBD1 (6 bases). This CDR3 has 15 residues. Germline CDR1 MNHEY, CDR2 SVGAGI. V was shortened by 7 bases and J by 7 bases, with 20 bases between the two germline ends. CDR3 sequence reads: CASTRDRTRENIQYF. The CDR3 DNA reads TGTGCCAGCACTCGAGACAGGACCCGCGAGAACATTCAGTACTTC.

This chain joins TRBV5-4 and TRBJ1-1; no clear D. There are 13 residues in the CDR3. Trimming shortened V by 6 bases and J by 5 bases, and 14 bases separated the two germline ends. The germline V gene has CDR1 SGHNT and CDR2 YYREEE (reference sequence). The CDR3 nucleotides read TGTGCCAGCACCTCACGAGGAGAAACTGAAGCTTTCTTT. Protein: CASTSRGETEAFF.

The rearrangement joins TRBV7-3 to TRBJ2-4, with D possibly TRBD2 on 7 matching bases. Germline CDR1 and CDR2: SGHTA and FQGTGA. Trimming pared 2 bases from V and 6 bases from J, leaving 14 bases between. The CDR3 has 15 residues. CDR3 sequence (DNA): TGTGCCAGCAGCTTATGGGGGGGCGCCGGAAACATTCAGTACTTC. It yields the protein CASSLWGGAGNIQYF.